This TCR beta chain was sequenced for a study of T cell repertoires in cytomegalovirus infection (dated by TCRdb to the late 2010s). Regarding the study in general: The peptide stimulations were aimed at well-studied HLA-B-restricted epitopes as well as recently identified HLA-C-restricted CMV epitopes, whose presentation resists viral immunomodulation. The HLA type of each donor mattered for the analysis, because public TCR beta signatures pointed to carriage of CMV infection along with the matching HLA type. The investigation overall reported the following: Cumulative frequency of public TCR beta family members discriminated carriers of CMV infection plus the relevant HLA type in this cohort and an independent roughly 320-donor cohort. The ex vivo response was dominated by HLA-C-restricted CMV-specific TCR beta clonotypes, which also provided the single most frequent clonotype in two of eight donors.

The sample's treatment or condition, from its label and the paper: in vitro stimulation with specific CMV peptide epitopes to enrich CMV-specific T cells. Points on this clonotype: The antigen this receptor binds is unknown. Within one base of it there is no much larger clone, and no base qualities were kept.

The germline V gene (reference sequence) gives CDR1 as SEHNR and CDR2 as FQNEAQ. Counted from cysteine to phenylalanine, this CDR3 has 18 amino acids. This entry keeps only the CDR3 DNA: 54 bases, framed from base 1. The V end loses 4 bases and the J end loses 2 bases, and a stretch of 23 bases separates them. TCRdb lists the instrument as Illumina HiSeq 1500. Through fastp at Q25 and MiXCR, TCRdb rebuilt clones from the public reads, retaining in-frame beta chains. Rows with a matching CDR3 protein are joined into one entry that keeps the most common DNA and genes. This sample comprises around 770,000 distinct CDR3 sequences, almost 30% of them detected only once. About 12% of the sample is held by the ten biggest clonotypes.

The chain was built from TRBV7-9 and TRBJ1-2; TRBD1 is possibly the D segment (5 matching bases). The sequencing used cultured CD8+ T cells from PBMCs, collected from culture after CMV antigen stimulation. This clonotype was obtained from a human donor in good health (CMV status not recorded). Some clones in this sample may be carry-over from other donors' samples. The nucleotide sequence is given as TGTGCCAGCAGCTCGCTTTTTTCAGCCAGATCAGGGAACTATGGCTACACCTTC. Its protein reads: CASSSLFSARSGNYGYTF.